This T cell receptor beta chain was obtained from a study of blood T cell repertoires in COVID-19 (dated by TCRdb to 2020 to 2022). A note on the overall study: Samples covering the acute and convalescent phases of COVID-19 were provided by collaborators in the United States, Italy and Spain. Sample metadata almost always included a de-identified subject ID, COVID-19 status, age in years and sex. The prospective study material was composed of cDNA or gDNA derived from T cells, B-cell-depleted T cells, or PBMCs. Where available, HLA class I and class II types were obtained from metadata supplied by the sample provider rather than from assay-based typing. The repertoires were released in a freely available public database meant as a resource for research on the immune response to SARS-CoV-2. The samples were drawn from two sources: the first 160 participants of the ongoing ImmuneRACE study, and over 1,000 subjects contributed by 6 global collaborators. The dataset comprised deeply sampled blood TCRbeta repertoires from subjects exposed to, actively infected with, or recovered from COVID-19.

The collaborating institutions used their own protocols to collect whole blood in K2EDTA tubes. For TCRbeta analysis, collaborators shipped samples as frozen whole blood, isolated PBMCs, or DNA extracted from either of those sample types. TCRbeta CDR3 regions were amplified from genomic DNA by means of the immunoSEQ Assay, a bias-controlled multiplex PCR. As for the authors' bioinformatics: The number of nucleated cells in each sample was estimated from the amplification of reference gene primers within the assay. To quantify the absolute abundance of each unique TCRbeta CDR3 rearrangement, sequence reads were collapsed and filtered. Productive Simpson clonality was computed per sample as the square root of Simpson's diversity index over productive rearrangements. As stored in TCRdb, this immuneACCESS dataset retains in-frame rearrangements with V and J assigned. A fraction of the clones does not appear; measured against another copy, unresolved V genes explain less than half of the discrepancy, and the remainder lacks a known reason. That table furnishes V, J and clone size, whereas the DNA furnished D and trimming. The sample table records about 380,000 clones; about 90% of these occur just once. The ten largest clones take up 1.2% of the sample.

Study-wide conclusions, independent of this receptor: Clinical and demographic metadata were provided uncurated, with the amount varying by source and participant.

Regarding this clone: Its antigen specificity is not known. The input lacks base qualities; no much larger clone sits a single base away.

Including the terminal cysteine and phenylalanine, the CDR3 comprises 15 residues. Only the CDR3 DNA is retained, 45 bases long and in frame from the first base. The V end gives up 6 bases and the J end 3 bases, leaving 10 bases in the junction not matched to a gene. Sequences LNHDA (CDR1) and SQIVND (CDR2) are obtained from the germline V gene (reference sequence). The TCR originated in a man in his forties or fifties with acute or convalescent COVID-19. The V and J genes are TRBV19 and TRBJ1-2; 7 of the junction bases match TRBD1. The sample consisted of peripheral blood. The nucleotides read TGTGCCAGTAGCATTTTGACAGGGTTCGACTATGGCTACACCTTC. This gives the protein CASSILTGFDYGYTF.